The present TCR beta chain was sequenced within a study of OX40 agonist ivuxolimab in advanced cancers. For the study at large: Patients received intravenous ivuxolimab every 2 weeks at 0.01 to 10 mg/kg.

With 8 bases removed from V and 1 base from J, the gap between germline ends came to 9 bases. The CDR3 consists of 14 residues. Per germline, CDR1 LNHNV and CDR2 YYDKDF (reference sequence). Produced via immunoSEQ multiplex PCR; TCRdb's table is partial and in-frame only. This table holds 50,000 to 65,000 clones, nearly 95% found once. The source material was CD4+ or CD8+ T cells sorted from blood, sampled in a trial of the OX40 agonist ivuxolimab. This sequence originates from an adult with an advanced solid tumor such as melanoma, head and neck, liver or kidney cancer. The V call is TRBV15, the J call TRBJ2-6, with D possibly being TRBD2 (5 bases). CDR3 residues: CATSGNSGANVLTF. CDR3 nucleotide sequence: TGTGCCACCTCCGGGAATTCTGGGGCCAACGTCCTGACTTTC.